What follows describes a single T cell receptor (beta chain). The data derive from a study of blood T cell repertoires in COVID-19. Study overall: Samples of COVID-19 (acute and convalescent) were obtained from the United States, Italy and Spain. The analysed material was cDNA or gDNA that came from T cells, B-cell-depleted T cells, or PBMCs.

As processed by the authors: Estimation of nucleated cell counts was performed using reference gene primer amplification. Here immunoSEQ multiplex PCR was the method, and the copy in TCRdb shows in-frame clones only, minus some. For V, J and clone size, that table is used; D and trimming come from the DNA. Of just over 70,000 clones listed, approximately 90% were seen once; the top ten hold 7.5% to 9.5%. This receptor was obtained from a human donor in a cohort sampled during active COVID-19. The sample was peripheral blood.

CDR3 DNA sequence: TGCAGCGTTGAGGAACGAGGTGGCTACACCTTC. This gives the protein CSVEERGGYTF. The V gene is TRBV29-1, the J gene TRBJ1-2; D is ambiguous. V lost 3 bases and J 7 bases, leaving 9 bases between the germline ends. The length of the CDR3 is 11 residues. Looked up from germline, CDR1 is SQVTM and CDR2 is ANQGSEA.